This T cell receptor (beta chain) was found in a study of cytomegalovirus exposure and HLA in healthy donors. General study findings and limits: A few CMV-associated chains were confirmed in vitro to be specific for CMV antigens. Most TCR sequences were seen very rarely across donors, but some public TCRs occurred in many.

Turning to this clone: As yet, its antigen is unknown.

This CDR3 comprises 12 residues. The germline V gene has CDR1 SGHVS and CDR2 FNYEAQ. V was clipped by 5 bases and J by 6 bases, with 11 bases between them. Amplification used 60 Vbeta primers and 13 Jbeta primers. Sequenced by immunoSEQ multiplex PCR; TCRdb stores in-frame clones only, minus some. The sample lists around 94,000 clones; approximately 77% were seen once. The chain joins TRBV7-6 to TRBJ2-7, with D unclear. Sequences were obtained from PBMCs. The sequence derives from a woman in her 40s in good health and CMV-seronegative. CDR3 in amino acids: CASSHASIEQYF. The CDR3 DNA follows: TGTGCCAGCAGCCACGCTTCTATCGAGCAGTACTTC. The complete variable domain, with remaining parts taken from reference TRBV7-6 and TRBJ2-7, reads GAGVSQSPRYKVTKRGQDVALRCDPISGHVSLYWYRQALGQGPEFLTYFNYEAQQDKSGLPNDRFSAERPEGSISTLTIQRTEQRDSAMYRCASSHASIEQYFGPGTRLTVT.